The 29 T cell receptor beta chains below were found in one sample sequenced in a study of blood T cell repertoires in COVID-19. Using immunoSEQ multiplex PCR, the repertoire was profiled, and TCRdb retains in-frame clones only, with some absent. This sample has about 310,000 clones, with more than 75% found just once. Material: peripheral blood. The receptor set was obtained from a man in his 70s with acute or convalescent COVID-19.

The chain recombines TRBV7-9 with TRBJ2-2; 7 nucleotides align to TRBD1. V lost 2 bases to trimming and J lost 2 bases; unmatched junction nucleotides: 2. This CDR3 contains 15 residues. Germline loops: CDR1 SEHNR, CDR2 FQNEAQ (reference sequence). For the CDR3, the DNA is TGTGCCAGCAGCTTACAGGGGGTTAACACCGGGGAGCTGTTTTTT. Its translation is CASSLQGVNTGELFF. Looking up the rest from reference TRBV7-9 and TRBJ2-2 gives the full variable domain: DTGVSQNPRHKITKRGQNVTFRCDPISEHNRLYWYRQTLGQGPEFLTYFQNEAQLEKSRLLSDRFSAERPKGSFSTLEIQRTEQGDSAMYLCASSLQGVNTGELFFGEGSRLTVL.

The chain combines TRBV6-1 with TRBJ1-5; D is undetermined. The germline gives CDR1 MNHNS, CDR2 SASEGT. Deletions cut 1 base from V and 4 bases from J, with 8 bases between. The CDR3 is 14 residues long. CDR3 nucleotides: TGTGCCAGCAGTGAAGGCAGTTCTAATCAGCCCCAGCATTTT. This gives the protein CASSEGSSNQPQHF.

The rearrangement uses TRBV21-1 and TRBJ1-2; TRBD1 is the table's D call, not checked against the DNA. TRBV21-1 is a listed pseudogene. This CDR3 is built from 15 residues. CDR3: CASSEDTIFNYGYTF. The CDR3 DNA reads as TGTGCCAGCAGCGAAGACACGATTTTTAACTATGGCTACACCTTC.

The chain joins TRBV20-1 to TRBJ1-6; no reliable D call. The V gene lost 3 bases and the J gene lost 0 bases, with 9 bases spanning the gap. Germline lookup yields CDR1 DFQATT and CDR2 SNEGSKA (reference sequence). This CDR3 region has 15 residues. The CDR3 reads CSASWFSSYNSPLHF. CDR3 bases: TGCAGTGCTAGTTGGTTTAGCTCCTATAATTCACCCCTCCACTTT.

J is TRBJ1-1 and V is TRBV4-1; TRBD1 matches 8 bases. The CDR3 is made up of 14 amino acids. V dropped 5 bases and J dropped 5; count of bases not matched to a gene: 7. CDR1 and CDR2 (germline): MGHRA, YSYEKL. The DNA of the CDR3 is TGCGCCAGCAGCAAAGGACAGGGAAGTACTGAAGCTTTCTTT. Translating it yields CASSKGQGSTEAFF.

The chain combines TRBV9 with TRBJ2-1; 9 nucleotides agree with TRBD2. The ends lost 4 bases at V and 7 bases at J; junction bases unmatched: 18. Germline loops: CDR1 SGDLS, CDR2 YYNGEE. The CDR3 is made up of 18 amino acids. CDR3 in amino acids: CASSLGIAGVSQANEQFF. The DNA of the CDR3 is TGTGCCAGCAGCCTGGGGATAGCGGGAGTCAGCCAGGCAAATGAGCAGTTCTTC.

The chain carries TRBV4-1 and TRBJ1-1; D might be TRBD1 (6 bases). CDR1 and CDR2 from the germline V gene are MGHRA and YSYEKL. V was clipped by 3 bases and J by 3 bases, with 14 bases between them. The CDR3 is 15 amino acids. CDR3 DNA sequence: TGCGCCAGCAGCCAGGCTACAGGGATGGACACTGAAGCTTTCTTT. The encoded protein is CASSQATGMDTEAFF.

The chain joins TRBV6-6 to TRBJ1-5; D perhaps matches TRBD1 (6 bases). Germline values: CDR1 MNHNY, CDR2 SVGAGI (reference sequence). This CDR3 contains 13 residues. Trimming removed 7 bases from V and 8 bases from J, with 15 bases in between. CDR3 sequence: CASNGGPGEPQHF. The CDR3 coding sequence is TGTGCCAGCAACGGGGGGCCGGGAGAGCCCCAGCATTTT.

This clone is a singleton in its sample. Germline and junction disagree at one end, which may indicate a read error. The CDR3 here is CASRYWTGGYTF. DNA of the CDR3: TGTGCCAGCAGGTACTGGACAGGTGGCTACACCTTC. This rearrangement joins TRBV6-5 to TRBJ1-2; TRBD1 matches 7 bases. The CDR3 runs 12 residues. Germline CDR1 reads MNHEY; CDR2 reads SVGAGI.

The chain is built from TRBV3-1 (or the pseudogene TRBV3-2) and TRBJ1-5; no firm D call. The CDR3 has 12 amino acids. Germline V lookup: CDR1 LGHDT, CDR2 YNNKEL (reference sequence). V lost 5 bases to trimming and J lost 6 bases, with 8 bases between them. In DNA form, the CDR3 reads TGTGCCAGCAGCTCAACGGGTCAGCCCCAGCATTTT. Translated: CASSSTGQPQHF.

V and J are TRBV5-5 and TRBJ2-5; TRBD1 aligns across 9 bases. The CDR3 is made up of 13 amino acids. Germline CDR1 is SGHKS and CDR2 is YYEKEE (reference sequence). Losses at the gene ends were 3 bases for V and 5 bases for J; bases not matched to a gene: 2. CDR3 nucleotide sequence: TGTGCCAGCAGCTACGACAGGGGGGAGACCCAGTACTTC. This translates into CASSYDRGETQYF.

The chain couples TRBV23-1 to TRBJ1-5; D might be TRBD1 (5 bases). TRBV23-1 belongs to the ORF category, with a function that is uncertain. This CDR3 region has 16 residues. V dropped 0 bases and J dropped 1 base, with 10 bases sitting between them. CDR3 coding DNA: TGCGCCAGCAGTCAATCCCCGGGGGGAAGCAATCAGCCCCAGCATTTT. Translation: CASSQSPGGSNQPQHF.

The V and J genes are TRBV19 and TRBJ1-1, with 8 positions matching TRBD1. This CDR3 is 16 amino acids long. CDR1 LNHDA and CDR2 SQIVND come from the germline V gene (reference sequence). After removal of 10 bases from V and 6 bases from J, the junction contained 19 bases not matched to a gene. The chain's CDR3 is CATRGQGRNSKAEAFF. CDR3 DNA: TGTGCCACTAGAGGACAGGGTCGTAATTCGAAGGCTGAAGCTTTCTTT.

This clone was found once. The chain recombines TRBV9 with TRBJ2-7; 8 bases are a match to TRBD2. The junction had 5 bases not matched to a gene; V was cut back by 0 bases and J by 3 bases. The CDR3 is 15 residues long. Germline CDR1 reads SGDLS; CDR2 reads YYNGEE. The CDR3 nucleotides read TGTGCCAGCAGCGTAGCTGCGCGGGGGGTCTACGAGCAGTACTTC. Translation gives CASSVAARGVYEQYF.

This clone occurred a few times. The rearrangement uses TRBV4-3 and TRBJ2-2; D perhaps matches TRBD1 (6 bases). V lost 0 bases, J lost 4 bases, and 15 bases lay in between. Germline CDR1 and CDR2: LGHNA and YSLEER. This CDR3 comprises 17 residues. The CDR3 DNA is TGCGCCAGCAGCCAAGAGATTTGGCAGGGGACCACCGGGGAGCTGTTTTTT. This translates into CASSQEIWQGTTGELFF.

This clone appeared a single time. The CDR3 DNA sequence: TGCGCCAGCACCCCGGACAGGGGGCGAGGCGAGCAGTACTTC. It yields the protein CASTPDRGRGEQYF. The J gene is TRBJ2-7, the V gene TRBV10-2; 11 bases fit TRBD1. V was pared by 7 bases and J by 6 bases, with 8 bases of the junction left unmatched. The CDR3 has 14 amino acids. CDR1 WSHSY and CDR2 SAAADI come from the germline V gene.

This chain links TRBV4-2 with TRBJ2-2, with TRBD1 identical over 7 bases. CDR1 and CDR2 (germline): LGHNA, YNFKEQ. Germline trimming cut 3 bases from V and 5 bases from J; bases unmatched to any gene: 6. The CDR3 runs to 15 residues. As DNA, the CDR3 is TGTGCCAGCAGCCAGGACAGGCGGGCGACCGGGGAGCTGTTTTTT. Translating gives CASSQDRRATGELFF.

This clone was counted a single time. V usage is TRBV27 and J usage is TRBJ1-6; maybe TRBD1 (6 bases). Deletions cut 3 bases from V and 7 bases from J, with 13 bases between. Germline-derived CDR1 and CDR2 are MNHEY and SMNVEV (reference sequence). There are 15 residues in the CDR3. The CDR3 sequence is CASSFSRGGNSPLHF. CDR3 coding DNA: TGTGCCAGCAGTTTCTCCAGGGGAGGGAATTCACCCCTCCACTTT.

The chain links TRBV15 to TRBJ1-6; no reliable D call. The CDR3 is 15 amino acids. CDR1 is LNHNV and CDR2 is YYDKDF in the germline V gene (reference sequence). The germline V and J ends were trimmed by 0 bases and 7 bases, with 10 bases remaining between them. CDR3 region: CATSRDSPGNSPLHF. The CDR3, as DNA: TGTGCCACCAGCAGAGATTCTCCGGGAAATTCACCCCTCCACTTT.

This clone was counted between two and nine times. This sequence joins TRBV5-5 and TRBJ1-4; the match to TRBD1 covers 8 bases. This CDR3 has 15 residues. V shed 2 bases and J 7 bases; nucleotides not matched to a gene: 7. In germline, CDR1 is SGHKS, CDR2 YYEKEE (reference sequence). The DNA of the CDR3 is TGTGCCAGCAGCTTAAGTCCCACAGGGGGTGAAAAACTGTTTTTT. Its protein product is CASSLSPTGGEKLFF.

This clone turned up a few times. This chain connects TRBV6-2 or TRBV6-3 to TRBJ2-3; 9 bases line up with TRBD2. CDR1 MNHEY and CDR2 SVGEGT come from the germline V gene. The V and J ends lost 0 bases and 6 bases, in that order; junction bases with no gene match: 10. This CDR3 has 17 residues. Here the CDR3 DNA reads TGTGCCAGCAGTTACTCGATTGCGGGAGGGCCGGCGGATACGCAGTATTTT. Translating it yields CASSYSIAGGPADTQYF.

This clone was counted only a few times. The V call is TRBV9, the J call TRBJ2-1; 11 nucleotides agree with TRBD2. V shed 3 bases and J 3 bases; nucleotides not matched to a gene: 2. The CDR3 length is 15 residues. Germline CDR1 is SGDLS and CDR2 is YYNGEE. The DNA of the CDR3 is TGTGCCAGCAGCGCCGGGACTAGCGGCTACAATGAGCAGTTCTTC. Its translation: CASSAGTSGYNEQFF.

This sequence joins TRBV28 and TRBJ2-7; 9 bases fit TRBD1. The CDR3 extends over 15 amino acids. J was trimmed by 2 bases and V by 6 bases; bases with no gene match: 8. Germline V CDR1 and CDR2: MDHEN, SYDVKM. The CDR3: CASSRGTGKPYEQYF. The DNA of the CDR3 is TGTGCCAGCAGCCGGGGGACAGGGAAGCCCTACGAGCAGTACTTC.

This CDR3 is CASSMGHLTDTQYF. The CDR3 DNA follows: TGCGCCAGCAGCATGGGACACCTCACAGATACGCAGTATTTT. The chain carries TRBV5-1 and TRBJ2-3; perhaps TRBD1 as D (6 bases). Trimming took 4 bases from V and 2 from J, leaving 11 bases between them. This CDR3 spans 14 amino acids. Germline V gives CDR1 SGHRS, CDR2 YFSETQ.

The chain links TRBV11-3 to TRBJ2-2; 7 bases match TRBD1. The CDR3 runs to 12 residues. Unmatched junction bases numbered 7, after V lost 5 bases and J lost 13 bases. Germline V gives CDR1 SGHNT, CDR2 YENEEA. CDR3: CASSQTQGRLFF. CDR3 DNA sequence: TGTGCCAGCAGCCAGACACAGGGGAGGCTGTTTTTT.

This clone was picked up a small number of times. The V and J genes are TRBV24-1 and TRBJ2-5, with TRBD1 matching 8 bases. Germline V gene lookup returns CDR1 KGHDR and CDR2 SFDVKD. The CDR3 spans 14 residues. The ends lost 4 bases at V and 7 bases at J; junction bases unmatched: 7. The CDR3 DNA reads as TGTGCCACCAGTGAACCCGGACAGGGAGGGACCCAGTACTTC. It specifies CATSEPGQGGTQYF.

The V and J genes are TRBV7-8 and TRBJ2-3; tentative D call: TRBD1 (5 bases). This CDR3 comprises 16 residues. Trimming cost V 5 bases and J 1 base, with 16 bases left between them. The germline V gene encodes CDR1 SGHVS and CDR2 FQNEAQ. The CDR3 nucleotides are TGTGCCAGCAGCCCTGGAACAGGTGGAGGCACAGATACGCAGTATTTT. This translates into CASSPGTGGGTDTQYF.

This clone was seen only a few times. The chain carries TRBV10-3 and TRBJ2-3; 7 positions match TRBD1. Germline CDR1 is ENHRY and CDR2 is SYGVKD. This CDR3 spans 16 amino acids. With 5 bases clipped from V and 3 bases from J, the junction kept 11 bases outside the gene matches. In DNA form, the CDR3 reads TGTGCCATCAGTTCACCCGACAGGGACCGGACAGATACGCAGTATTTT. This translates into CAISSPDRDRTDTQYF.

This clone was picked up one time. The chain joins TRBV18 to TRBJ2-5, with TRBD1 matching over 12 bases. Germline assignment: CDR1 KGHSH and CDR2 LQKENI. The CDR3 runs to 15 residues. Trimming removed 4 bases from V and 5 bases from J; junction bases left unmatched: 5. DNA for the CDR3: TGTGCCAGCTCACACGGGACAGGGGGCCTGGAGACCCAGTACTTC. Translation: CASSHGTGGLETQYF.